Included here is one T cell receptor beta chain sequence, with context. As yet, its antigen is unknown. The table came from immunoSEQ multiplex PCR; TCRdb's copy has only in-frame clones and leaves some out. The table shows some 180,000 clones, with roughly nine tenths occurring only once. Trimming shortened V by 1 base and J by 6 bases, and 9 bases separated the two germline ends. The CDR3 consists of 13 residues. The V gene's germline CDR1 is LNHDA and CDR2 SQIVND (reference sequence). The sample belongs to a study of T cell responses to AZD1222 COVID-19 vaccine. Study conclusions and caveats: Donors skewed white British and female; clonal diversity was possibly underestimated.

The receptor was isolated from an adult who received the MenACWY meningococcal vaccine as a control. The input for sequencing was peripheral blood, taken 28 days after the second dose of the MenACWY control vaccine. V usage is TRBV19 and J usage is TRBJ1-1; D unresolved. CDR3 residues: CASSIVVGAEAFF. The CDR3 nucleotides are TGTGCCAGTAGTATAGTTGTGGGCGCTGAAGCTTTCTTT.